This T cell receptor beta chain was sequenced in a study of T cell responses to AZD1222 COVID-19 vaccine. Trimming shortened V by 4 bases and J by 5 bases, and 11 bases separated the two germline ends. This CDR3 region has 13 residues. Germline-derived CDR1 and CDR2 are SGDLS and YYNGEE. The assay was immunoSEQ multiplex PCR, and TCRdb's table has in-frame clones only and misses some. The sample carries under 200,000 clones, 90% to 95% recorded once. This chain links TRBV9 with TRBJ2-3, with unresolved D. The specimen was peripheral blood, collected 28 days after the second AZD1222 dose. This TCR came from an adult who received the AZD1222 COVID-19 vaccine. This CDR3 is CASSLSAGDTQYF. CDR3 bases: TGTGCCAGCAGCTTAAGCGCTGGAGATACGCAGTATTTT.